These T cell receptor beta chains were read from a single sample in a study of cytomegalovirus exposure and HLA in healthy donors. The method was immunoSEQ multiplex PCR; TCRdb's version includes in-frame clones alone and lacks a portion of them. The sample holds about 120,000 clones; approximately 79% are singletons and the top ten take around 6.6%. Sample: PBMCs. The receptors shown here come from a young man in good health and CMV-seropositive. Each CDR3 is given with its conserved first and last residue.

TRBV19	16	CASSPRGQTINQPQHF
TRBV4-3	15	CASSASRVVNTEAFF
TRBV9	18	CASSPSPTRGDSNQPQHF
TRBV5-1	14	CASSPGQGQATQYF
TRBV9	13	CASSGGTGSKAFF
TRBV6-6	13	CASSYSFGTEAFF
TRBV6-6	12	CASSYTDNEQYF
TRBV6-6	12	CASSGTGETQYF
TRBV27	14	CASRLRQRSYEQYF
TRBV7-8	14	CASSSRGGRNTQYF
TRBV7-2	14	CASSLQGGRDTQYF
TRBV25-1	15	CASSDGQGGGNTIYF
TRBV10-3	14	CAITRDRASGGYTF
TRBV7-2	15	CASSLSTSDYNEQFF
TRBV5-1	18	CASSLGLKTGTSYNEQFF
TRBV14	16	CASSVGLAKLEETQYF
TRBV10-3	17	CAISESTGAGGLDTQYF
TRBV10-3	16	CAISGQFRGGDGEAFF
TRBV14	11	CASSAGPEQYF
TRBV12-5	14	CASGSLRGQETQYF
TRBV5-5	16	CASSLAGGGLPYEQYF
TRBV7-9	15	CASSLSGGSNQPQHF
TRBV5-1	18	CASSYVYTGGGRNTEAFF
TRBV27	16	CASSVTGTSGANVLTF
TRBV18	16	CASSQSGVSSTDTQYF
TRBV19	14	CASSMTGGSEKLFF
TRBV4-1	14	CASSMTAQGGELFF
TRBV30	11	CAWSVSVGYTF
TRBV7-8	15	CASSGLAGGFETQYF
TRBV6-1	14	CASSGRLAGGIQYF
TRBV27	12	CASGWTQETQYF
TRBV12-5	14	CASQRQVLNSPLHF
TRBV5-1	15	CASSPAAGGPDEQFF
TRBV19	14	CASSERQGITEAFF
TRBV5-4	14	CASSLDRGDTEAFF
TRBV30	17	CAWAPTRKGAMNTEAFF
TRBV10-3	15	CAISDKLAGTDTQYF
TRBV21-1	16	CARDKRERGGQETQYF
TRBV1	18	CTSSQDWALAGGPGEQFF
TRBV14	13	CASSQGSGRGAFF
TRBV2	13	CASTAGERDTQYF
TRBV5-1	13	CASSFSSEETQYF
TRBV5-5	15	CASSPRGGLSDTQYF
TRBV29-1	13	CSVERGMNTEAFF
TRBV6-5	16	CASSYRSSRVLREQYF
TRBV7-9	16	CASSQPGAVSGNTIYF
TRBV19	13	CASSIDTRYGYTF
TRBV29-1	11	CSVETAYEQYF
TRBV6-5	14	CASKADLGDTEAFF
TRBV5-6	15	CASNVGVATSEKLFF